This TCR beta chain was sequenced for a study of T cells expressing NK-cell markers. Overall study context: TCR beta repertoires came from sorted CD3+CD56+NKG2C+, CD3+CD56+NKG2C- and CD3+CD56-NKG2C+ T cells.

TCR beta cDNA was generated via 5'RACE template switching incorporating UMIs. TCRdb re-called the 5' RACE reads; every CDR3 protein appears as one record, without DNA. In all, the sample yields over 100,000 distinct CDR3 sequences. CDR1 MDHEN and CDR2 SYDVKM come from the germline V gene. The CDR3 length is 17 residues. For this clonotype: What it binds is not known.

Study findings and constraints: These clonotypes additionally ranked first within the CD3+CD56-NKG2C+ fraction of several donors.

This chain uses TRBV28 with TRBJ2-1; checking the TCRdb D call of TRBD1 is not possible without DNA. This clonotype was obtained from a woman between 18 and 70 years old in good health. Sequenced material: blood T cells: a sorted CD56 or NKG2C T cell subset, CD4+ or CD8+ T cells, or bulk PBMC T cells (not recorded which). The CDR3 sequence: CASSLPSQGAPQLEQFF.